Following are 17 T cell receptor beta chains from one sample sequenced in a study of blood T cell repertoires in COVID-19 (dated by TCRdb to 2018 to 2021). The method behind the library was the immunoSEQ multiplex PCR assay. TCRdb took this table from immuneACCESS and kept in-frame rearrangements with V and J called. Such tables lack part of the clones; where checked against another copy, unresolved V genes explain under half of the gap, and the rest is unexplained. In all, the sample holds just under 100,000 clones, and roughly 84% of those were seen once. Together, the top ten hold 13% of the sample. The material sequenced was peripheral blood. Receptor source: a woman between 55 and 75 years old in a cohort sampled during active or convalescent COVID-19.

The chain carries TRBV28 and TRBJ1-2; 8 nucleotides line up with TRBD1. The CDR3 is 15 residues long. The germline V gene has CDR1 MDHEN and CDR2 SYDVKM. The V and J ends lost 3 bases and 5 bases, in that order; junction bases with no gene match: 8. CDR3 sequence (DNA): TGTGCCAGCAGTTTTGGACAGGGATTCCTGTATGGCTACACCTTC. Protein product: CASSFGQGFLYGYTF.

The chain has TRBV2 and TRBJ1-1; D not certain. Trimming took 7 bases from V and 0 from J, leaving 9 bases between them. Per germline, CDR1 SNHLY and CDR2 FYNNEI. This CDR3 has 13 residues. CDR3 in amino acids: CASMGQMNTEAFF. CDR3 DNA sequence: TGTGCCAGCATGGGCCAGATGAACACTGAAGCTTTCTTT.

This clone has just a few counts. V gene TRBV5-1 combines with J gene TRBJ1-1; a weak D match, TRBD1 (5 bases). There are 12 residues in the CDR3. Germline V gene sequence: CDR1 SGHRS, CDR2 YFSETQ. The V gene lost 7 bases and the J gene lost 9 bases, with 16 bases spanning the gap. The CDR3 is CASGTDGGQAFF. The CDR3 DNA is TGCGCCAGCGGGACGGACGGGGGTCAAGCTTTCTTT.

The chain is built from TRBV7-8 and TRBJ1-2; D is unclear. Looked up from germline, CDR1 is SGHVS and CDR2 is FQNEAQ. V dropped 2 bases and J dropped 4 bases, with 20 bases sitting between them. The CDR3 has 17 amino acids. CDR3 nucleotides: TGTGCCAGCAGCTTAAGTTCTTCCCGGTCGGGAGGCTATGGCTACACCTTC. Translating it yields CASSLSSSRSGGYGYTF.

The V gene is TRBV2, the J gene TRBJ2-5, with TRBD1 as a possible D gene (6 bases). This CDR3 contains 13 residues. V was clipped by 6 bases and J by 0 bases, with 8 bases between them. The germline gives CDR1 SNHLY, CDR2 FYNNEI. CDR3 nucleotide sequence: TGTGCCAGCAGGGACAGTTACCAAGAGACCCAGTACTTC. Amino acids: CASRDSYQETQYF.

This clone was seen a handful of times. The chain carries TRBV9 and TRBJ1-1, with a weak D call TRBD1 (5 bases). CDR1 and CDR2 from the germline V gene are SGDLS and YYNGEE. Trimming cost V 2 bases and J 3 bases, with 8 bases left between them. This CDR3 contains 13 residues. The CDR3 spells CASSVGGYTEAFF. Here the CDR3 DNA reads TGTGCCAGCAGCGTGGGGGGGTACACTGAAGCTTTCTTT.

This clone was observed a few times. The rearrangement uses TRBV10-3 and TRBJ1-1; 9 bases agree with TRBD1. There are 14 residues in the CDR3. Germline V lookup: CDR1 ENHRY, CDR2 SYGVKD. The V and J ends lost 7 bases and 3 bases, in that order; junction bases with no gene match: 6. CDR3 coding DNA: TGTGCCATCACCATTAGACAGGGGGACACTGAAGCTTTCTTT. This gives the protein CAITIRQGDTEAFF.

The chain carries TRBV28 and TRBJ2-7, with unresolved D. This CDR3 is built from 11 residues. V dropped 4 bases and J dropped 6 bases, with 7 bases sitting between them. The germline CDR1 and CDR2 sequences are MDHEN and SYDVKM. As DNA, the CDR3 is TGTGCCAGCAGTTCCTCTTCCGAGCAGTACTTC. Its protein is CASSSSSEQYF.

This rearrangement joins TRBV7-6 to TRBJ1-1; 8 bases are shared with TRBD1. The CDR3 contains 14 residues. Trimming took 8 bases from V and 1 from J; bases not matched to a gene: 6. Germline V gene data show CDR1 as SGHVS and CDR2 as FNYEAQ. CDR3 in amino acids: CASFLDRANTEAFF. The CDR3 nucleotides read TGTGCCAGCTTTCTGGACAGGGCGAACACTGAAGCTTTCTTT.

This chain connects TRBV7-9 to TRBJ2-7, with 7 bases fitting TRBD1. This CDR3 has 12 residues. Germline values: CDR1 SEHNR, CDR2 FQNEAQ (reference sequence). Germline trimming cut 4 bases from V and 12 bases from J; bases unmatched to any gene: 9. CDR3 residues: CASSSDRQLWYF. CDR3 nucleotide sequence: TGTGCCAGCAGCTCGGACAGGCAGCTCTGGTACTTC.

The gene calls are TRBV9 and TRBJ2-2; D is possibly TRBD2 (5 bases). Germline V CDR1 and CDR2: SGDLS, YYNGEE. CDR3 length equals 15 residues. V was pared by 2 bases and J by 7 bases, with 15 bases between. The CDR3 nucleotides read TGTGCCAGCAGCGTTACCTCACGGGGTAGCGGGGAGCTGTTTTTT. The encoded protein is CASSVTSRGSGELFF. The complete variable domain, with remaining parts taken from reference TRBV9 and TRBJ2-2, reads DSGVTQTPKHLITATGQRVTLRCSPRSGDLSVYWYQQSLDQGLQFLIQYYNGEERAKGNILERFSAQQFPDLHSELNLSSLELGDSALYFCASSVTSRGSGELFFGEGSRLTVL.

The V gene is TRBV5-1, the J gene TRBJ2-7; 9 positions match TRBD1. Germline CDR1 SGHRS, CDR2 YFSETQ. There are 16 residues in the CDR3. With V trimmed by 4 bases and J by 2 bases, 10 bases remained unmatched. CDR3 nucleotide sequence: TGCGCCAGCAGCCCCCCGGGGGACAGGGCCGCCTACGAGCAGTACTTC. It encodes CASSPPGDRAAYEQYF. Based on the CDR3 plus reference TRBV5-1 and TRBJ2-7, the full variable domain is KAGVTQTPRYLIKTRGQQVTLSCSPISGHRSVSWYQQTPGQGLQFLFEYFSETQRNKGNFPGRFSGRQFSNSRSEMNVSTLELGDSALYLCASSPPGDRAAYEQYFGPGTRLTVT.

This chain links TRBV7-3 with TRBJ2-7; 9 bases align to TRBD2. Germline V gives CDR1 SGHTA, CDR2 FQGTGA. CDR3 length equals 14 residues. The V segment lost 3 bases and the J segment 6 bases; nucleotides outside the gene matches: 6. CDR3: CASSFAGGPGEQYF. The CDR3 DNA is TGTGCCAGCAGCTTTGCGGGGGGGCCTGGCGAGCAGTACTTC. Filled out from reference TRBV7-3 and TRBJ2-7, the complete variable domain reads GAGVSQTPSNKVTEKGKYVELRCDPISGHTALYWYRQSLGQGPEFLIYFQGTGAADDSGLPNDRFFAVRPEGSVSTLKIQRTERGDSAVYLCASSFAGGPGEQYFGPGTRLTVT.

The genes are TRBV5-1 and TRBJ2-6; D unresolved. The CDR3 covers 14 residues. Germline loops: CDR1 SGHRS, CDR2 YFSETQ. The V end was cut by 4 bases, the J end by 1 base, with 6 bases between. This chain's CDR3 is CASSQESGANVLTF. CDR3 bases: TGCGCCAGCAGCCAGGAATCTGGGGCCAACGTCCTGACTTTC. Supplemented by reference TRBV5-1 and TRBJ2-6, the full variable domain reads KAGVTQTPRYLIKTRGQQVTLSCSPISGHRSVSWYQQTPGQGLQFLFEYFSETQRNKGNFPGRFSGRQFSNSRSEMNVSTLELGDSALYLCASSQESGANVLTFGAGSRLTVL.

The gene calls are TRBV7-2 and TRBJ2-3, with TRBD2 matching over 7 bases. Germline loops: CDR1 SGHTA, CDR2 FQGNSA. CDR3 length: 14 amino acids. V was pared by 5 bases and J by 6 bases, with 8 bases of the junction left unmatched. This CDR3 reads CASSPRWEGDTQYF. DNA for the CDR3: TGTGCCAGCAGCCCCAGGTGGGAGGGGGATACGCAGTATTTT.

This clone occurred once. This chain links TRBV19 with TRBJ2-7, with 10 bases lining up with TRBD1. The CDR3 is made up of 14 amino acids. Germline V lookup: CDR1 LNHDA, CDR2 SQIVND (reference sequence). The V gene end was trimmed by 6 bases and the J gene end by 2 bases; junction bases not matched to a gene: 4. The CDR3 spells CASRRDRGTYEQYF. CDR3 coding DNA: TGTGCCAGTAGAAGGGACAGGGGTACCTACGAGCAGTACTTC.

J is TRBJ2-1 and V is TRBV10-2; TRBD2 agrees at 10 bases. CDR3 size: 15 residues. The germline CDR1 and CDR2 sequences are WSHSY and SAAADI. Trimming removed 8 bases from V and 7 bases from J; junction bases left unmatched: 11. The CDR3 spells CASSQGLAGVNEQFF. The CDR3 nucleotides read TGCGCCAGCTCCCAGGGGCTAGCGGGAGTAAATGAGCAGTTCTTC.